The rows below give T cell receptor beta chains drawn from one sample of a study of blood T cell repertoires in COVID-19. The protocol was immunoSEQ multiplex PCR, while the TCRdb copy is restricted to in-frame clones and leaves out a portion. This table holds about 180,000 clones, about 85% found once. Sequencing was done on a sample of peripheral blood. The receptors were sampled from a woman aged 45-59 years with COVID-19, enrolled during active disease. Both conserved end residues are part of each CDR3. D genes are given only for firm matches. Clone size is shown for a subset of rows, as once, few, many or a class of expanded clone.

j_call	clone_size	d_call	v_call	cdr3_aa	cdr3_nt
TRBJ2-7	-	-	TRBV2	CASSGGPGTTISYEQYF	TGTGCCAGCAGCGGCGGCCCCGGGACAACGATCTCCTACGAGCAGTACTTC
TRBJ2-3	few	-	TRBV10-3	CATGSGTDTQYF	TGTGCCACAGGATCGGGCACAGATACGCAGTATTTT
TRBJ2-3	-	-	TRBV27	CASSFPPGGNTDTQYF	TGTGCCAGCAGTTTCCCACCCGGGGGAAACACAGATACGCAGTATTTT
TRBJ2-5	-	-	TRBV5-1	CASSVMAGESQETQYF	TGCGCCAGCAGCGTAATGGCAGGGGAGTCACAAGAGACCCAGTACTTC
TRBJ2-3	-	TRBD2	TRBV4-3	CASRLLRAGGASTDTQYF	TGCGCCAGCAGGCTACTCCGAGCGGGGGGGGCTAGCACAGATACGCAGTATTTT
TRBJ1-3	-	-	TRBV28	CASGGTAYSGNTIYF	TGTGCCAGCGGCGGGACCGCCTATTCTGGAAACACCATATATTTT
TRBJ1-5	-	-	TRBV18	CASSPGQNQPQHF	TGTGCCAGCTCACCCGGACAGAATCAGCCCCAGCATTTT
TRBJ2-5	-	-	TRBV3-1/TRBV3-2	CASSQEGRASETQYF	TGTGCCAGCAGCCAAGAAGGCAGGGCGTCGGAGACCCAGTACTTC
TRBJ2-5	-	-	TRBV5-1	CASSLVPSVQQETQYF	TGCGCCAGCAGCTTGGTTCCGAGCGTACAACAAGAGACCCAGTACTTC
TRBJ1-2	once	-	TRBV2	CASTRDTDYGYTF	TGTGCCAGCACCAGGGACACCGACTATGGCTACACCTTC
TRBJ2-5	-	TRBD1	TRBV6-2/TRBV6-3	CASSYSDRVQETQYF	TGTGCCAGCAGTTACTCGGACAGGGTCCAAGAGACCCAGTACTTC
TRBJ2-4	few	-	TRBV5-1	CASREDLAKNIQYF	TGCGCCAGCAGGGAGGATCTAGCCAAAAACATTCAGTACTTC
TRBJ1-3	-	-	TRBV20-1	CSASSGNTIYF	TGCAGTGCTAGCTCCGGAAACACCATATATTTT
TRBJ1-1	once	-	TRBV6-6	CASREQGGGTEAFF	TGTGCCAGCAGGGAACAGGGAGGGGGGACTGAAGCTTTCTTT
TRBJ1-4	-	-	TRBV19	CASRLTAATNEKLFF	TGTGCCAGTAGATTAACAGCGGCAACTAATGAAAAACTGTTTTTT
TRBJ1-2	many	-	TRBV6-1	CASSEALNRAIYGYTF	TGTGCCAGCAGTGAAGCGCTTAACAGGGCCATATATGGCTACACCTTC
TRBJ1-2	-	TRBD1	TRBV18	CASSPRGQGDYGYTF	TGTGCCAGCTCACCACGGGGACAGGGGGACTATGGCTACACCTTC
TRBJ1-1	-	-	TRBV27	CASKGRVGTEAFF	TGTGCCAGCAAAGGCAGGGTAGGCACTGAAGCTTTCTTT
TRBJ2-1	-	TRBD2	TRBV19	CASSMNGLAGARDFYNEQFF	TGTGCCAGTAGTATGAACGGACTAGCGGGGGCCCGAGATTTTTACAATGAGCAGTTCTTC
TRBJ2-5	once	TRBD2	TRBV5-1	CASSMGLGETQYF	TGCGCCAGCAGCATGGGACTAGGAGAGACCCAGTACTTC
TRBJ2-3	-	-	TRBV4-1	CASSPLAGASTDTQYF	TGCGCCAGCAGCCCCTTGGCGGGGGCGAGTACAGATACGCAGTATTTT
TRBJ1-1	once	-	TRBV25-1	CASVSYTGLAFF	TGTGCCAGCGTTAGTTATACAGGGTTAGCTTTCTTT
TRBJ1-1	-	-	TRBV6-5	CASSYSGGNTEAFF	TGTGCCAGCAGTTACTCGGGAGGGAACACTGAAGCTTTCTTT
TRBJ2-1	-	-	TRBV6-2/TRBV6-3	CASSYPNNEQFF	TGTGCCAGCAGTTACCCCAACAATGAGCAGTTCTTC
TRBJ2-5	-	-	TRBV9	CASSLRSDYQETQYF	TGTGCCAGCAGCCTCCGGAGCGACTACCAAGAGACCCAGTACTTC
TRBJ2-2	-	TRBD2	TRBV9	CASSGRGETGELFF	TGTGCCAGCAGCGGGCGGGGGGAGACCGGGGAGCTGTTTTTT
TRBJ1-5	-	-	TRBV29-1	CHGTGPQHF	TGCCATGGCACAGGGCCACAGCATTTT
TRBJ1-1	once	-	TRBV5-6	CASLGKGEMNTEAFF	TGTGCCAGCTTGGGGAAGGGGGAAATGAACACTGAAGCTTTCTTT
TRBJ1-2	few	-	TRBV6-2/TRBV6-3	CASSFSVRRTYSNYGYTF	TGTGCCAGCAGTTTTTCGGTACGGAGGACCTACTCAAACTATGGCTACACCTTC
TRBJ1-5	-	-	TRBV6-5	CASSHRDGSRPQHF	TGTGCCAGCAGCCACCGGGACGGGAGTCGGCCCCAGCATTTT
TRBJ2-7	once	-	TRBV10-3	CAISESQGTPYEQYF	TGTGCCATCAGTGAGTCGCAGGGCACCCCCTACGAGCAGTACTTC
TRBJ2-1	few	-	TRBV12-3/TRBV12-4	CASSARLSEQFF	TGTGCCAGCAGTGCACGACTCAGTGAGCAGTTCTTC
TRBJ2-1	-	-	TRBV27	CASSQGGSYNEQFF	TGTGCCAGCAGCCAAGGAGGCTCCTACAATGAGCAGTTCTTC
TRBJ1-2	-	TRBD1	TRBV7-9	CASSPRDRGNYGYTF	TGTGCCAGCAGCCCCCGGGACAGGGGCAACTATGGCTACACCTTC
TRBJ1-2	-	TRBD1	TRBV7-3	CASSLTGTGVDGYTF	TGTGCCAGCAGCTTAACCGGGACAGGGGTGGATGGCTACACCTTC
TRBJ2-5	-	TRBD2	TRBV7-2	CASSYPGTTPQETQYF	TGTGCCAGCAGCTACCCCGGGACTACCCCCCAAGAGACCCAGTACTTC
TRBJ2-7	-	TRBD2	TRBV5-6	CASSLLTAGTTYEQYF	TGTGCCAGCAGCTTGTTGACGGCAGGGACTACCTACGAGCAGTACTTC
TRBJ2-1	-	TRBD2	TRBV30	CAWSTAGGTEQFF	TGTGCCTGGAGTACAGCGGGGGGGACTGAGCAGTTCTTC
TRBJ2-2	once	TRBD2	TRBV27	CAITRGGNTGELFF	TGTGCCATAACGCGGGGGGGGAACACCGGGGAGCTGTTTTTT
TRBJ1-5	-	-	TRBV2	CASSVGSEGQPQHF	TGTGCCAGCAGTGTAGGTAGCGAGGGACAGCCCCAGCATTTT
TRBJ1-6	-	-	TRBV3-1/TRBV3-2	CASSQDPRGRYNSPLHF	TGTGCCAGCAGCCAAGATCCGAGGGGGAGATATAATTCACCCCTCCACTTT
TRBJ1-1	once	-	TRBV7-9	CASSPTGNVNTEAFF	TGTGCCAGCAGCCCCACGGGGAACGTGAACACTGAAGCTTTCTTT
TRBJ1-5	-	-	TRBV19	CASSIDRGGPYSNQPQHF	TGTGCCAGTAGTATAGATCGCGGCGGGCCCTATAGCAATCAGCCCCAGCATTTT
TRBJ2-5	-	TRBD1	TRBV9	CASSVGGTDQETQYF	TGTGCCAGCAGCGTAGGAGGGACAGATCAAGAGACCCAGTACTTC
TRBJ2-1	-	TRBD2	TRBV5-4	CASSLDSGLALEQFF	TGTGCCAGCAGCCTTGATTCGGGACTAGCCCTTGAGCAGTTCTTC
TRBJ1-5	-	-	TRBV7-8	CASNRGGNQPQHF	TGTGCCAGCAACCGAGGAGGGAATCAGCCCCAGCATTTT
TRBJ2-5	-	-	TRBV6-5	CASSYGGIGETQYF	TGTGCCAGCAGTTACGGGGGCATAGGGGAGACCCAGTACTTC
TRBJ2-1	-	-	TRBV21-1	CASSGSGGACSYNEQFF	TGTGCCAGCAGCGGTAGCGGGGGGGCCTGCTCCTACAATGAGCAGTTCTTC
TRBJ2-5	-	TRBD1	TRBV2	CASIWDRQETQYF	TGTGCCAGCATTTGGGACAGGCAAGAGACCCAGTACTTC
TRBJ2-5	-	-	TRBV2	CASSAEREETQYF	TGTGCCAGCAGTGCAGAGCGGGAAGAGACCCAGTACTTC
TRBJ2-2	-	TRBD1	TRBV2	CASRPRQGSGELFF	TGTGCCAGCAGACCCCGACAGGGGTCCGGGGAGCTGTTTTTT
TRBJ1-5	-	-	TRBV19	CASSIIGTASNLNQPQHF	TGTGCCAGTAGTATAATAGGGACTGCCTCCAATCTCAATCAGCCCCAGCATTTT
TRBJ2-1	-	TRBD2	TRBV5-4	CASSLDGGGRIDEQFF	TGTGCCAGCAGCTTGGATGGCGGGGGGCGTATAGATGAGCAGTTCTTC
TRBJ2-1	-	TRBD2	TRBV2	CASSEAELAGGPHEQFF	TGTGCCAGCAGTGAAGCGGAACTAGCGGGGGGGCCTCATGAGCAGTTCTTC